This passage covers 4 T cell receptor beta chains from one sample sequenced in a study of T cells in Graves' hyperthyroidism and ophthalmopathy. RNA transcripts gave rise to amplified TCR beta CDR3 regions. With the HTBI primer set, the TCR CDR3 went through a first round of RT-PCR. TCRdb independently ran MiXCR on the multiplex PCR reads; one entry per CDR3 protein. The sample has more than 650,000 distinct CDR3 sequences, around 15% seen once. Sequencing was performed on blood. The receptors shown here come from a woman aged 18-29 years with Graves' hyperthyroidism.

This clonotype has a count of ten or more. The V gene is TRBV6-1, the J gene TRBJ2-1, with TRBD1 as a possible D gene (5 bases). The CDR3 is 12 amino acids. The germline V gene encodes CDR1 MNHNS and CDR2 SASEGT. The ends were cut back, 6 bases at V and 5 bases at J, with 8 bases in the middle. Here the CDR3 DNA reads TGTGCCAGCAGGACAGAAAACAATGAGCAGTTCTTC. Its translation is CASRTENNEQFF.

The count of this clonotype is one. A junction end diverges from the germline sequence, so it may reflect a read error. The chain links TRBV6-8 to TRBJ1-5, with D unclear. Germline lookup yields CDR1 MNHGY and CDR2 SAAAGT. This CDR3 is 12 amino acids long. The CDR3 nucleotides read TGTGCCTGCAGAGGCTACAATCAGCCCCAGCATTTT. It yields the protein CACRGYNQPQHF.

The table lists this clonotype with a few counts. The chain's CDR3 is CASSRGQGALGGQPQHF. CDR3 coding DNA: TGTGCCAGCTCACGGGGACAGGGGGCACTTGGGGGGCAGCCCCAGCATTTT. The chain joins TRBV18 to TRBJ1-5, with 12 bases lining up with TRBD1. The ends lost 4 bases at V and 7 bases at J; junction bases unmatched: 11. Germline V CDR1 and CDR2: KGHSH, LQKENI. This CDR3 comprises 17 residues.

This clonotype was seen only a few times. CDR3 protein: CSARDRGLGETQYF. The CDR3 bases are TGCAGTGCTAGGGACAGGGGGTTGGGGGAGACCCAGTACTTC. The genes are TRBV20-1 and TRBJ2-5; 10 nucleotides match TRBD1. V lost 3 bases and J lost 5; bases outside the gene matches: 6. The CDR3 length is 14 residues. CDR1 and CDR2 (germline): DFQATT, SNEGSKA (reference sequence).